Each of the 15 T cell receptor beta chains below was sequenced from the same sample in a study of PD-1 blockade in classical Hodgkin lymphoma. Described time point: cycle 4 day 1 (C4D1), after about 6 weeks of nivolumab. Each patient experienced a relapse that followed autologous stem cell transplantation, and brentuximab vedotin exposure varied. TCRdb keeps only in-frame clones here, not all; method: immunoSEQ multiplex PCR. The data contain about 19,000 clones, 80% of them singletons. Sequenced here: peripheral blood mononuclear cells (PBMCs), sampled before the fourth cycle of nivolumab. These receptors came from a human donor with classical Hodgkin lymphoma.

This chain connects TRBV12-2 to TRBJ2-4; TRBD1 is taken as the D call from the table, unchecked against the DNA. TRBV12-2 counts as a pseudogene. CDR3 length: 17 amino acids. This CDR3 reads CASLPGQGFLAKNIQYF. CDR3 DNA sequence: TGTGCAAGTCTACCGGGACAGGGGTTCCTAGCCAAAAACATTCAGTACTTC.

V usage is TRBV7-2 and J usage is TRBJ2-7, with D tentatively TRBD1 (5 bases). V was trimmed by 1 base and J by 0 bases, leaving 10 bases between them. Germline lookup yields CDR1 SGHTA and CDR2 FQGNSA. The CDR3 totals 15 residues. This chain's CDR3 is CASSLGGKGSYEQYF. The CDR3 DNA reads TGTGCCAGCAGCTTAGGGGGCAAGGGCTCCTACGAGCAGTACTTC.

The rearrangement joins TRBV6-5 to TRBJ2-5, with 8 bases matching TRBD2. V dropped 2 bases and J dropped 2; count of bases not matched to a gene: 7. The CDR3 covers 16 residues. Germline V CDR1 and CDR2: MNHEY, SVGAGI. The CDR3 sequence is CASSYGGAGVQETQYF. CDR3 bases: TGTGCCAGCAGTTACGGGGGAGCGGGAGTACAAGAGACCCAGTACTTC.

This clone was seen only a few times. The gene calls are TRBV27 and TRBJ2-3; 9 bases fit TRBD2. The V gene's germline CDR1 is MNHEY and CDR2 SMNVEV (reference sequence). After removal of 6 bases from V and 0 bases from J, the junction contained 4 bases not matched to a gene. This CDR3 is built from 15 residues. The CDR3 DNA follows: TGTGCCAGCAGGCGAGCGGGAGGCAGCACAGATACGCAGTATTTT. Protein product: CASRRAGGSTDTQYF.

The V gene is TRBV11-2, the J gene TRBJ2-2; 7 nucleotides agree with TRBD1. Germline CDR1 is SGHAT and CDR2 is FQNNGV. CDR3 length equals 17 residues. The junction had 10 bases not matched to a gene; V was cut back by 6 bases and J by 0 bases. CDR3 amino acids: CASRHYRGRSNTGELFF. The CDR3 nucleotides are TGTGCCAGCAGACACTACAGGGGAAGATCGAACACCGGGGAGCTGTTTTTT. The whole variable domain, remainder taken from reference TRBV11-2 and TRBJ2-2, is EAGVAQSPRYKIIEKRQSVAFWCNPISGHATLYWYQQILGQGPKLLIQFQNNGVVDDSQLPKDRFSAERLKGVDSTLKIQPAKLEDSAVYLCASRHYRGRSNTGELFFGEGSRLTVL.

The gene calls are TRBV25-1 and TRBJ2-7; 8 nucleotides align to TRBD2. CDR1 and CDR2 from the germline V gene are MGHDK and SYGVNS. The CDR3 covers 15 residues. V was pared by 9 bases and J by 0 bases, with 10 bases of the junction left unmatched. CDR3: CASSSSAGGSYEQYF. The CDR3 bases are TGTGCCAGTTCCTCTTCTGCGGGGGGCTCCTACGAGCAGTACTTC.

The V call is TRBV18, the J call TRBJ2-3, with a possible D match to TRBD2 (5 bases). The CDR3 spans 17 residues. Trimming shortened V by 2 bases and J by 1 base, and 16 bases separated the two germline ends. The germline gives CDR1 KGHSH, CDR2 LQKENI. CDR3 nucleotide sequence: TGTGCCAGCTCACCATGGCTTCCCCTGCGGGGCACAGATACGCAGTATTTT. Its protein is CASSPWLPLRGTDTQYF. Full variable domain (missing parts from reference TRBV18 and TRBJ2-3): NAGVMQNPRHLVRRRGQEARLRCSPMKGHSHVYWYRQLPEEGLKFMVYLQKENIIDESGMPKERFSAEFPKEGPSILRIQQVVRGDSAAYFCASSPWLPLRGTDTQYFGPGTRLTVL.

Remarks on this clone: The sample contains more than one DNA sequence encoding this CDR3. The chain is built from TRBV30 and TRBJ1-5; D is possibly TRBD1 (5 bases). V was trimmed by 5 bases and J by 1 base, leaving 9 bases between them. Germline V gives CDR1 GTSNPN, CDR2 SVGIG (reference sequence). The CDR3 is 13 residues long. CDR3 sequence: CAWSGGSNQPQHF. In nucleotides, the CDR3 is TGTGCCTGGTCGGGGGGGAGCAATCAGCCCCAGCATTTT.

The chain carries TRBV19 and TRBJ1-5, with D unclear. Germline V CDR1 and CDR2: LNHDA, SQIVND (reference sequence). The CDR3 is 13 amino acids. DNA of the CDR3: TGTTCGTCTCGGGGTTTTGGCTATCAGCCCCAGCATTTT. Its translation: CSSRGFGYQPQHF.

This chain links TRBV6-5 with TRBJ2-3; D might be TRBD1 (6 bases). The germline gives CDR1 MNHEY, CDR2 SVGAGI. The V gene lost 6 bases and the J gene lost 1 base, with 14 bases spanning the gap. This CDR3 comprises 15 residues. CDR3: CASSHRVVGTDTQYF. CDR3 DNA: TGTGCCAGCAGCCACAGGGTGGTGGGCACAGATACGCAGTATTTT.

This clone appeared a few times. The chain employs TRBV7-9 and TRBJ1-6; D remains ambiguous. Germline V gene sequence: CDR1 SEHNR, CDR2 FQNEAQ (reference sequence). The CDR3 extends over 16 amino acids. With 3 bases removed from V and 7 bases from J, the gap between germline ends came to 16 bases. The CDR3 spells CASSFFDVRGNSPLHF. CDR3 in DNA: TGTGCCAGCAGCTTTTTTGACGTCCGGGGAAATTCACCCCTCCACTTT.

About this clone: The junction departs from the called germline gene at one end, perhaps through a read error. The V and J genes are TRBV7-7 and TRBJ1-1; D is undetermined. This CDR3 has 13 residues. The germline V gene encodes CDR1 SSHAT and CDR2 FNYEAQ (reference sequence). DNA for the CDR3: TGTGCTAGCAGCCTCCAGTTGAACACTGAAGCTTTCTTT. Protein: CASSLQLNTEAFF.

V and J are TRBV5-6 and TRBJ2-1; TRBD1 matches at 9 bases. Germline assignment: CDR1 SGHDT and CDR2 YYEEEE. This CDR3 spans 16 amino acids. Trimming cost V 4 bases and J 2 bases; bases outside gene matches: 7. This CDR3 reads CASSPPGQGAYNEQFF. Written as DNA, the CDR3 is TGTGCCAGCAGCCCCCCGGGACAGGGTGCCTACAATGAGCAGTTCTTC. The variable domain in full, completed from reference TRBV5-6 and TRBJ2-1, reads DAGVTQSPTHLIKTRGQQVTLRCSPKSGHDTVSWYQQALGQGPQFIFQYYEEEERQRGNFPDRFSGHQFPNYSSELNVNALLLGDSALYLCASSPPGQGAYNEQFFGPGTRLTVL.

This rearrangement joins TRBV16 to TRBJ1-1; 8 bases are shared with TRBD1. The trim removed 6 bases at V and 1 base at J, leaving 1 base unmatched. The CDR3 consists of 13 residues. The germline gives CDR1 KGHSY, CDR2 FQNENV. The CDR3 loop is CASSDRGNTEAFF. CDR3 sequence (DNA): TGTGCCAGCAGTGACAGGGGGAACACTGAAGCTTTCTTT. Combining the CDR3 with reference TRBV16 and TRBJ1-1 gives the whole variable domain GEEVAQTPKHLVRGEGQKAKLYCAPIKGHSYVFWYQQVLKNEFKFLISFQNENVFDETGMPKERFSAKCLPNSPCSLEIQATKLEDSAVYFCASSDRGNTEAFFGQGTRLTVV.

A few counts support this clone. The chain couples TRBV28 to TRBJ2-2; maybe TRBD1 (5 bases). The V gene lost 7 bases and the J gene lost 2 bases, with 14 bases spanning the gap. CDR3 length: 15 residues. The V gene's germline CDR1 is MDHEN and CDR2 SYDVKM. CDR3 in DNA: TGTGCCAGCACCCCTTGGGGCAGAAACACCGGGGAGCTGTTTTTT. This encodes CASTPWGRNTGELFF.